The subject of this entry is one T cell receptor beta chain. Its antigen is as yet unknown. The entry originates in a study of vaccination effects on CD4 cells after COVID-19. Study observations and caveats: After vaccination of healthy people, only 1 of 255 vaccine-induced clones cross-reacted with common cold coronaviruses. Long after vaccination, the clones induced by infection and by vaccine shrank markedly in size.

In the ViraFEST assay, antigen-specific CD4+ clonotypes were identified by expansion after peptide-pool stimulation. Following an approximately 9-day culture, CD4+ T cells were purified. Each participant was given two doses of one vaccine (BNT162b2 or mRNA-1273). Vaccinated participants had no history of SARS-CoV-2 infection and tested negative for nucleocapsid antibodies. The researchers cultured fewer than 2.5 million PBMC per well with roughly 9.5 IU/ml IL-2 and 8 to 10 ug/ml peptides. The data were produced by immunoSEQ multiplex PCR, yet TCRdb's version contains in-frame clones alone and is incomplete. This sample carries approximately 24,000 clones, roughly 79% of them seen once, and the ten largest clones take around 5.3%. This CDR3 has 17 residues. Germline loops: CDR1 MNHEY, CDR2 SMNVEV (reference sequence). The ends were cut back, 2 bases at V and 0 bases at J, with 11 bases in the middle.

This TCR was sampled from a human donor who received a COVID-19 vaccine. Some clones in this sample may be carry-over from other donors' samples. The V and J genes are TRBV27 and TRBJ2-6; D gene uncertain. The specimen comprised CD4+ T cells from PBMCs cultured with SARS-CoV-2 spike peptides, sampled after COVID-19 vaccination. The CDR3 region is CASSLLPTFSGANVLTF. CDR3 in DNA: TGTGCCAGCAGTTTACTTCCAACCTTCTCTGGGGCCAACGTCCTGACTTTC.